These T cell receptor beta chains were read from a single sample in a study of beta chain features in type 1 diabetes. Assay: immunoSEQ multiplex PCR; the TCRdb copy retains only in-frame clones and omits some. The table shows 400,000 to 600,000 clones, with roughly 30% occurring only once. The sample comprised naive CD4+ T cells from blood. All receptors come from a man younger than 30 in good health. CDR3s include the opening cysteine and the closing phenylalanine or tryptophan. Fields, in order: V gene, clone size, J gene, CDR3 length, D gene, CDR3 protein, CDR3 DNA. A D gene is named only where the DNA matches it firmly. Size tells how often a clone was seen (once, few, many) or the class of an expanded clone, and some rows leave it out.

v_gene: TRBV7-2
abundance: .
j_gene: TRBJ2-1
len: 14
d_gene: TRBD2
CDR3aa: CASAPGLASNEQFF
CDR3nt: TGTGCCAGCGCCCCGGGACTAGCGAGCAATGAGCAGTTCTTC

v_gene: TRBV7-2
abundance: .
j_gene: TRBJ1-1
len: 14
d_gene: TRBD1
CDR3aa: CASSSDRDGVEAFF
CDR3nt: TGTGCCAGCAGTTCAGACAGGGATGGTGTTGAAGCTTTCTTT

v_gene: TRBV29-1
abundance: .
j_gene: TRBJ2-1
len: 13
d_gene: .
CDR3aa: CSVGRASYNEQFF
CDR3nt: TGCAGCGTCGGACGCGCCTCCTACAATGAGCAGTTCTTC

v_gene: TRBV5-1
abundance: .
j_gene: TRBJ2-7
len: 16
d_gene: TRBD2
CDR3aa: CASSQGLAGNIYEQYF
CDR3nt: TGCGCCAGCAGCCAAGGACTAGCGGGGAATATCTACGAGCAGTACTTC

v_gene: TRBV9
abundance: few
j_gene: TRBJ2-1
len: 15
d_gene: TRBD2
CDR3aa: CASSVGVGGSNEQFF
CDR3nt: TGTGCCAGCAGCGTAGGGGTCGGCGGGAGCAATGAGCAGTTCTTC

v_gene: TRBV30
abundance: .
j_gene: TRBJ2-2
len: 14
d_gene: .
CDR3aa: CAWKRRSNTGELFF
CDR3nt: TGTGCCTGGAAGCGGAGGTCGAACACCGGGGAGCTGTTTTTT

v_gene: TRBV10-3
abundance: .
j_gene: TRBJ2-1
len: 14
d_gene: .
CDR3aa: CAINRVADYNEQFF
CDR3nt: TGTGCCATCAACCGGGTCGCGGACTACAATGAGCAGTTCTTC

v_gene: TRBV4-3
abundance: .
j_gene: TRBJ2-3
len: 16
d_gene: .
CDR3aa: CASSQDQPGSTDTQYF
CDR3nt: TGCGCCAGCAGCCAAGATCAGCCTGGTAGCACAGATACGCAGTATTTT

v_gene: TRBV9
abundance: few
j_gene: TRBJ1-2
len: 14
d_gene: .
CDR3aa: CASSVDHSNYGYTF
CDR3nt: TGTGCCAGCAGCGTGGACCATAGTAACTATGGCTACACCTTC

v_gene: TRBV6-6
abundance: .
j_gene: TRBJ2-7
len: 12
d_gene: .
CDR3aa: CASSYYGYEQYF
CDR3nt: TGTGCCAGCAGTTACTACGGATACGAGCAGTACTTC

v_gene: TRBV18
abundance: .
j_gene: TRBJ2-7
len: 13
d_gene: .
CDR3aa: CASSPGSRYEQYF
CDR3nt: TGTGCCAGCTCACCAGGCAGCCGGTACGAGCAGTACTTC

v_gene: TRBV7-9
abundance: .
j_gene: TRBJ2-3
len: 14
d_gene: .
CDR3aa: CASSLGGETDTQYF
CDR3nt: TGTGCCAGCAGCTTAGGAGGAGAGACAGATACGCAGTATTTT

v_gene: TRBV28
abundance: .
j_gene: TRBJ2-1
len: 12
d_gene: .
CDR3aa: CASSYAVGEQFF
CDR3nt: TGTGCCAGCAGTTATGCAGTCGGAGAGCAGTTCTTC

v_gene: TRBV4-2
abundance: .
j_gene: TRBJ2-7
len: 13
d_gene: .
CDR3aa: CASSRSNNYEQYF
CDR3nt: TGTGCCAGCAGCCGAAGTAATAACTACGAGCAGTACTTC

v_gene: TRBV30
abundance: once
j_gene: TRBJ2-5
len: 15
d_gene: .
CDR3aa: CAWSVFGTLQETQYF
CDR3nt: TGTGCCTGGAGTGTATTCGGGACACTACAAGAGACCCAGTACTTC

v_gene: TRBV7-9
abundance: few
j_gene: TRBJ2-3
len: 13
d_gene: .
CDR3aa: CASSSMAPDTQYF
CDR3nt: TGTGCCAGCAGCTCCATGGCTCCAGATACGCAGTATTTT

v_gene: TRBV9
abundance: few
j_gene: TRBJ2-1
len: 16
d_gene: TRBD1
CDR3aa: CASSVDLGTAYNEQFF
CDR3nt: TGTGCCAGCAGCGTAGACCTAGGGACAGCCTACAATGAGCAGTTCTTC

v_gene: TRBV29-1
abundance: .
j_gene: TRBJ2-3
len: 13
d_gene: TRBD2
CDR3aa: CSVDTSGTDTQYF
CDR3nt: TGCAGCGTGGACACTAGCGGCACAGATACGCAGTATTTT

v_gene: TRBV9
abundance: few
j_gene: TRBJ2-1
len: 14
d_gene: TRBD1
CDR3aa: CASSRDRTYNEQFF
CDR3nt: TGTGCCAGCAGCAGGGACAGGACCTACAATGAGCAGTTCTTC

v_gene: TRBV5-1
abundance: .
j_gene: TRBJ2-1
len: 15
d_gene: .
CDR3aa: CASSLGASGYNEQFF
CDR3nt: TGCGCCAGCAGCTTGGGTGCGAGCGGGTACAATGAGCAGTTCTTC

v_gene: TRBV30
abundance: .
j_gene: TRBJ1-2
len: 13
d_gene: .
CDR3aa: CAWSVSGGYGYTF
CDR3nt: TGTGCCTGGAGTGTATCGGGGGGCTATGGCTACACCTTC

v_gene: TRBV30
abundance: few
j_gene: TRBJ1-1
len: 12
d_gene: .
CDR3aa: CALARLNTEAFF
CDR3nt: TGTGCCTTGGCGAGGTTGAACACTGAAGCTTTCTTT

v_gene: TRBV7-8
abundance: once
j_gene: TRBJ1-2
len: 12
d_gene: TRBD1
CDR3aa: CASSQDRGGYTF
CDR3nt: TGTGCCAGCAGCCAGGACAGGGGAGGCTACACCTTC

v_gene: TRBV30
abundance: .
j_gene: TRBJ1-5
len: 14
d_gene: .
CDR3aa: CAWSVARGGQPQHF
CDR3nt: TGTGCCTGGAGTGTAGCCAGGGGAGGTCAGCCCCAGCATTTT

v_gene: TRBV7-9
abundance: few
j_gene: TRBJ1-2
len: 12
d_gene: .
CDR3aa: CASSQGLNGYTF
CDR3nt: TGTGCCAGCAGTCAGGGGCTCAATGGCTACACCTTC

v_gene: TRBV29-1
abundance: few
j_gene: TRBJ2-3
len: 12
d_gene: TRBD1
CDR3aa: CTLTGASDTQYF
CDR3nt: TGCACCCTTACAGGGGCGTCAGATACGCAGTATTTT

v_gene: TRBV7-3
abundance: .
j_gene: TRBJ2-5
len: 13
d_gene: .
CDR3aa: CASSLLAGETQYF
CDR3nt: TGTGCCAGCAGCTTACTAGCAGGGGAGACCCAGTACTTC

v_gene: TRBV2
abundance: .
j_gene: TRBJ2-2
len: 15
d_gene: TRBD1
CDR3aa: CASSAGTGRTGELFF
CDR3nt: TGTGCCAGCAGTGCCGGGACAGGGAGAACCGGGGAGCTGTTTTTT

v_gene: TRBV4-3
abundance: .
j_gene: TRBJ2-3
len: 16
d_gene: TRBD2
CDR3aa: CASSQDLAGGTDTQYF
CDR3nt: TGCGCCAGCAGCCAAGATTTGGCGGGAGGCACAGATACGCAGTATTTT

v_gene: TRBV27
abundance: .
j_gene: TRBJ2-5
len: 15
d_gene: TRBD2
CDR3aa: CASSSLAGESKTQYF
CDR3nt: TGTGCCAGCAGTTCGCTAGCGGGAGAGAGTAAGACCCAGTACTTC

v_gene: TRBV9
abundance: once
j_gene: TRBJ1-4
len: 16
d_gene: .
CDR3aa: CASSPRTLGTNEKLFF
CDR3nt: TGTGCCAGCAGCCCCAGGACCTTGGGAACTAATGAAAAACTGTTTTTT

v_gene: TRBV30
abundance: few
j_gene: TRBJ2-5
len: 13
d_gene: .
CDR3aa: CAWSVQGGETQYF
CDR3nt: TGTGCCTGGAGTGTACAGGGGGGGGAGACCCAGTACTTC

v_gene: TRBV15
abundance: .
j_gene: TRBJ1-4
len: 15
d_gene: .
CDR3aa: CATSRDPSGNEKLFF
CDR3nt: TGTGCCACCAGCAGAGATCCATCAGGGAATGAAAAACTGTTTTTT

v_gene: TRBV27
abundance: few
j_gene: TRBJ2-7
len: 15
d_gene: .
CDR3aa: CASSPSGRRTYEQYF
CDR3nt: TGTGCCAGCAGTCCCTCGGGACGGCGCACCTACGAGCAGTACTTC

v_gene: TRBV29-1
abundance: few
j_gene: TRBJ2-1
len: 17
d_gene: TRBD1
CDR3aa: CSGQGQVATLPGDEQFF
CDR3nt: TGCAGCGGCCAGGGACAGGTAGCCACGCTTCCAGGGGATGAGCAGTTCTTC

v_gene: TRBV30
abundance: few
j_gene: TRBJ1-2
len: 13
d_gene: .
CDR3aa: CAWSRQGVEGYTF
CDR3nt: TGTGCCTGGAGTCGGCAGGGTGTCGAGGGCTACACCTTC

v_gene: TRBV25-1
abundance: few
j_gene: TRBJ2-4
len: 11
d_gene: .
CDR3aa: CASSEYSRLYF
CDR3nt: TGTGCCAGCAGTGAATACTCCCGTTTGTACTTC

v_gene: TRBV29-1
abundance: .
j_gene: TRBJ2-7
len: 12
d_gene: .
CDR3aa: CSTQGSSYEQYF
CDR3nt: TGCAGCACGCAGGGGTCGTCCTACGAGCAGTACTTC

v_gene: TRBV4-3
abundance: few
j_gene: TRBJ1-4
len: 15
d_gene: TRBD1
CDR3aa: CASSQEQGTNEKLFF
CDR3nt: TGCGCCAGCAGCCAAGAACAGGGGACGAATGAAAAACTGTTTTTT

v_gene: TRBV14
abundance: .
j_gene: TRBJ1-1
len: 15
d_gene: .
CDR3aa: CASSQDPQGATEAFF
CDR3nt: TGTGCCAGCAGCCAAGATCCGCAGGGTGCCACTGAAGCTTTCTTT

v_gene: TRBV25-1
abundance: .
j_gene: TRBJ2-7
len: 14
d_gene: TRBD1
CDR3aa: CASSDPGGSGEQYF
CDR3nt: TGTGCCAGCAGTGACCCAGGGGGATCCGGCGAGCAGTACTTC